This T cell receptor (beta chain) was identified in a study of graft-versus-host responses after intestinal transplantation. Study-wide background: Multivisceral, liver-intestinal, or isolated intestinal transplants were performed in recipients.

The CDR3 has 17 amino acids. In germline, CDR1 is SGHVS, CDR2 FQNEAQ. Trimming took 5 bases from V and 0 from J, leaving 16 bases between them. Study-level findings and limits: Recipient marrow harbored GvH clones, some of which surfaced first in ileum or blood. Some patients had graft-donor T cell macrochimerism. In their allografts, the ratios of graft-versus-host to host-versus-graft T cell clones were high. Declining HvG levels early post-transplant were linked to peak circulating GvH clone levels.

With regard to this clone: The antigen is unknown.

The repertoire was sequenced with immunoSEQ multiplex PCR; TCRdb's copy has only in-frame clones and lacks some. The repertoire holds around 67,000 clones, with around 90% as singletons. This clonotype originated in a human donor who was the organ donor for an intestinal transplant. The V gene is TRBV7-8, the J gene TRBJ1-4, with D possibly TRBD1 on 6 matching bases. The specimen was unstimulated CD8+ T cells sorted from spleen or lymph node cells, collected before transplant. As DNA, the CDR3 is TGTGCCAGCAGCGAAGACAGGCTCGGGGCAACTAATGAAAAACTGTTTTTT. Translated: CASSEDRLGATNEKLFF.